The clone carrying this TCR beta chain was recorded many times. What it recognizes is unknown. The unsorted libraries had their origin in 2 million PBMCs stored at -80 C. cDNA was made by 5'RACE with 10-nucleotide random UMIs. MiXCR was run by TCRdb on the 5' RACE reads, yielding one entry per CDR3 protein. The table records some 120,000 distinct CDR3 sequences, about 3.4% of them present only once. The data originate from a study of neurological immune-mediated disorders. General study points: For the multiple sclerosis repertoire cluster, an association with any clinical or MRI feature was absent. Phylogenetic grouping assigned the repertoires of 18 of 34 multiple sclerosis patients to a single related-CDR3 cluster, which may represent a signature.

The receptor was derived from a woman younger than 45 with multiple sclerosis. The sequencing sample was made of PBMCs.

CDR3 sequence (DNA): TGTGCCAGCAAGAGCGCTAGCACAGATACGCAGTATTTT. Its translation is CASKSASTDTQYF. The genes are TRBV2 and TRBJ2-3; D gene uncertain. The V gene's germline CDR1 is SNHLY and CDR2 FYNNEI. The CDR3 extends over 13 amino acids. V lost 7 bases, J lost 0 bases, and 8 bases lay in between.